This TCR beta chain was identified during a study of blood T cells in healthy people across ages. Background on the study: Roughly one uniquely barcoded beta molecule per two T cells was captured.

The CDR3 extends over 15 amino acids. The V and J ends lost 3 bases and 3 bases respectively, with 14 bases between them. Germline V lookup: CDR1 LNHNV, CDR2 YYDKDF (reference sequence). With a J-beta primer mix and a sample-barcoded 5' primer, a second PCR ran roughly 6 to 11 cycles. TCRdb redid the calling of the 5' RACE reads with MiXCR, one entry per CDR3 protein. In the table there are under 2 million distinct CDR3 sequences, roughly a third of which are singletons. The TCR sequence derives from a woman aged 25 to 39 in good health. Sequenced: blood. This chain uses TRBV15 with TRBJ1-2; a possible D gene is TRBD1 (6 bases). As DNA, the CDR3 is TGTGCCACCAGCAGGGGACGGGGGCTTGACTATGGCTACACCTTC. It translates to CATSRGRGLDYGYTF.